The sequence of this T cell receptor beta chain was determined in a study of T cell responses to AZD1222 COVID-19 vaccine. Turning to the study itself: Timing groups of about 4 and about 12 weeks for second doses were pooled. Broader study findings: White British donors predominated, females outnumbered males, and clonal diversity was possibly underestimated. Close to half of all spike-specific TCRs reportedly target regions of the variants that are unmutated. Spike was spanned by vaccine-associated CD4 TCRs, which were dominant at 160-218 and 743-854.

A note on this clone: Antigen: not known.

The table came from immunoSEQ multiplex PCR; TCRdb's copy has only in-frame clones and leaves some out. Of about 140,000 clones listed, roughly 90% are singletons. The CDR3 consists of 14 residues. Sample: peripheral blood, taken on day 0 of AZD1222 vaccination. This TCR was sampled from an adult in good health. V gene TRBV21-1 combines with J gene TRBJ1-5; TRBD1 was called by the table and not checked on the DNA. TRBV21-1 is noted as a pseudogene. CDR3 nucleotide sequence: TGTGCCAGCCGTGGGCAGGGGGGTGATCAGCCCCAGCATTTT. Protein product: CASRGQGGDQPQHF.